This T cell receptor beta chain appears in the sequencing data of a study of cytomegalovirus exposure and HLA in healthy donors. V lost 6 bases and J lost 4, with 19 bases in between. The CDR3 loop spans 15 amino acids. In germline, CDR1 is MNHEY, CDR2 SMNVEV (reference sequence). The protocol was immunoSEQ multiplex PCR, while the TCRdb copy is restricted to in-frame clones and leaves out a portion. This sample carries about 140,000 clones, 86% of them seen once, and the ten largest clones take just under 3%. Material: PBMCs. The sequence derives from a man aged 18 to 30 in good health and CMV-seronegative. V usage is TRBV27 and J usage is TRBJ2-7, with D possibly being TRBD2 (5 bases). CDR3 residues: CASSPQPRTSYEQYF. The CDR3 nucleotides are TGTGCCAGCAGCCCTCAACCCCGGACTTCTTACGAGCAGTACTTC.